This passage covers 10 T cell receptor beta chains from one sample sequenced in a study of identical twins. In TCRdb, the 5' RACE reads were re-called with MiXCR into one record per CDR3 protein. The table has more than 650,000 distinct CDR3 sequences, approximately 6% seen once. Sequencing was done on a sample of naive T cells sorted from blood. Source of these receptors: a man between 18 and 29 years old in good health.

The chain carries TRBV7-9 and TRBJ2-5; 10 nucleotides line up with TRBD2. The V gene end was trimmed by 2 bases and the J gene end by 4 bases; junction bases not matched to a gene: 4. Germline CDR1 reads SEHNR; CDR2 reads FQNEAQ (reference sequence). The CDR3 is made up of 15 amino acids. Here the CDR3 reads CASSLPSGSTETQYF. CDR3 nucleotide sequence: TGTGCCAGCAGCTTACCTAGCGGGAGCACAGAGACCCAGTACTTC.

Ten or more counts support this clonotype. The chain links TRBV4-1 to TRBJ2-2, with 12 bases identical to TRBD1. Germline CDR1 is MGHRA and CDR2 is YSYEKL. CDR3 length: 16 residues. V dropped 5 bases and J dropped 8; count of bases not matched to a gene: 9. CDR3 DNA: TGCGCCAGCAGCACCCCGGGACAGGGGGCAGCTGGGGAGCTGTTTTTT. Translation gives CASSTPGQGAAGELFF.

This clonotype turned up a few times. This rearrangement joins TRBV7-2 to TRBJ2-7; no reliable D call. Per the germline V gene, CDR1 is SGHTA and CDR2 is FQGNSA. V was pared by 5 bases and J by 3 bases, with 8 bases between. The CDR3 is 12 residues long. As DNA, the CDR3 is TGTGCCAGCAGCCCGCGCGTCTACGAGCAGTACTTC. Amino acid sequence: CASSPRVYEQYF.

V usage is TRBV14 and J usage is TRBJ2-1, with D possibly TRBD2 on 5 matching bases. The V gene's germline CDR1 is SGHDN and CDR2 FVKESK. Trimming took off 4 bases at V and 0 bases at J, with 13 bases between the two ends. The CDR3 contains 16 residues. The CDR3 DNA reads TGTGCCAGCAGCCCCCCCGTTAGCGTCTCCTACAATGAGCAGTTCTTC. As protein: CASSPPVSVSYNEQFF.

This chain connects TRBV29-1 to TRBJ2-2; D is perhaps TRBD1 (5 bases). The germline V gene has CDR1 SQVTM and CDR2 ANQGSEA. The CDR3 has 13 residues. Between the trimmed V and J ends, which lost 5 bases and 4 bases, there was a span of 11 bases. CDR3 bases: TGCAGCGTTCGCAGGGATCTCACCGGGGAGCTGTTTTTT. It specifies CSVRRDLTGELFF.

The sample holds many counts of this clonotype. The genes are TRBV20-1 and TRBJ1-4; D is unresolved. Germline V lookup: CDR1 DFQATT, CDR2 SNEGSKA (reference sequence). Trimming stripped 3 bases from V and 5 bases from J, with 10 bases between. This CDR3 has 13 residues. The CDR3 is CSASQQQNEKLFF. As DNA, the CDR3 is TGCAGTGCTAGCCAGCAGCAAAATGAAAAACTGTTTTTT.

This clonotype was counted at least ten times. The CDR3 loop is CASSQDGALATYNEQFF. In DNA form, the CDR3 reads TGCGCCAGCAGCCAAGATGGCGCGTTGGCCACCTACAATGAGCAGTTCTTC. The rearrangement joins TRBV4-3 to TRBJ2-1; D not resolved. The CDR3 has 17 residues. Trimming stripped 0 bases from V and 2 bases from J, with 14 bases between. CDR1 LGHNA and CDR2 YSLEER come from the germline V gene.

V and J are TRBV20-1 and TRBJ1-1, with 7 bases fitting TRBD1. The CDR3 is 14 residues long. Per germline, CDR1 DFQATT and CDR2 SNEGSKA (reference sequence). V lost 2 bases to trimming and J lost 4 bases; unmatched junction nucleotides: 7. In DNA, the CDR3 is TGCAGTGCTAGAAAGGGGGCAGGGATCACTGAAGCTTTCTTT. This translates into CSARKGAGITEAFF.

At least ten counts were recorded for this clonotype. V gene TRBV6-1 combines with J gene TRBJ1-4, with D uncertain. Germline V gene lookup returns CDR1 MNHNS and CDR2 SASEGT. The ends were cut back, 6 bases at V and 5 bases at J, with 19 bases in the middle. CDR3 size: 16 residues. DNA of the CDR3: TGTGCCAGCAGACCGGGCCCCGGTCGGGGAAATGAAAAACTGTTTTTT. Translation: CASRPGPGRGNEKLFF.

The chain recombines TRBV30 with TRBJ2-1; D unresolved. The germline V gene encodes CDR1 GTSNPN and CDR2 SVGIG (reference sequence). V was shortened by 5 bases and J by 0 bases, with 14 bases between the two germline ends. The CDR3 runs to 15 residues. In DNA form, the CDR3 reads TGTGCCTGGTTACGAAGAGATAGCTCCTACAATGAGCAGTTCTTC. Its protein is CAWLRRDSSYNEQFF.